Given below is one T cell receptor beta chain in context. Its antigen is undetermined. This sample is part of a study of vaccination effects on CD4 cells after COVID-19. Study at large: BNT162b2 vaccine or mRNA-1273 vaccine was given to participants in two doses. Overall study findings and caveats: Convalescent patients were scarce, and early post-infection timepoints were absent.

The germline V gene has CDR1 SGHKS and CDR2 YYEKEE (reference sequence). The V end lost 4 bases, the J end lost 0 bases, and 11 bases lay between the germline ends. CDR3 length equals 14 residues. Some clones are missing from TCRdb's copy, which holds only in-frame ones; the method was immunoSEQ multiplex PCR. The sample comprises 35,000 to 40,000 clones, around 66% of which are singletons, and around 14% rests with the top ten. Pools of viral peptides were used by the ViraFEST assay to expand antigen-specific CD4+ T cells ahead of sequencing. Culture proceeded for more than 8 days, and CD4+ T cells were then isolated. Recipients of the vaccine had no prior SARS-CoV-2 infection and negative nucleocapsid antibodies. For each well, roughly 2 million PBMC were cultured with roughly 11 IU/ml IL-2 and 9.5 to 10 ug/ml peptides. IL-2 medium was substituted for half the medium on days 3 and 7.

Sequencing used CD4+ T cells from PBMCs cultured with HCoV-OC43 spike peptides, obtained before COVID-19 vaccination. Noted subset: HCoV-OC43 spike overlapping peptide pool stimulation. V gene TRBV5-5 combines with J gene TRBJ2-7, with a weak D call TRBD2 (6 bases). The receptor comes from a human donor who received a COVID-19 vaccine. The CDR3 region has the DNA TGTGCCAGCAGCCCTGGACTAACCTCCTACGAGCAGTACTTC. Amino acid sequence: CASSPGLTSYEQYF.